Shown below are 27 T cell receptor beta chains from a single sample sequenced in a study of T cell changes during pregnancy in multiple sclerosis. Generated by immunoSEQ multiplex PCR, the TCRdb table keeps only in-frame clones and is missing some. This table has 70,000 to 100,000 clones, roughly 90% appearing once. The sequencing used peripheral blood, collected in the first trimester of pregnancy. All receptors come from a female donor with multiple sclerosis, enrolled in a pregnancy study.

The V gene is TRBV19, the J gene TRBJ2-7; 8 positions agree with TRBD1. Trimming at V came to 4 bases and at J to 4 bases, leaving 6 bases not matched to a gene. Germline CDR1 and CDR2: LNHDA and SQIVND (reference sequence). CDR3 length equals 14 residues. In DNA, the CDR3 is TGTGCCAGTAGTACCCAGGGGGCAGGTTACGAGCAGTACTTC. It encodes CASSTQGAGYEQYF.

The V gene is TRBV6-1, the J gene TRBJ2-7; the match to TRBD1 covers 7 bases. This CDR3 has 13 residues. Germline CDR1 MNHNS, CDR2 SASEGT. V trimming: 11 bases; J trimming: 0 bases; junction bases outside the gene matches: 7. DNA of the CDR3: TGTGCCTGCTGGACAGGAGACTCCTACGAGCAGTACTTC. As protein: CACWTGDSYEQYF.

This chain joins TRBV19 and TRBJ2-7; 7 nucleotides line up with TRBD2. The trim removed 5 bases at V and 0 bases at J, leaving 4 bases unmatched. This CDR3 region has 14 residues. CDR1 is LNHDA, CDR2 SQIVND, per germline (reference sequence). In nucleotides, the CDR3 is TGTGCCAGTAGTGGCCGGGGGGTCTCCTACGAGCAGTACTTC. This codes for CASSGRGVSYEQYF.

This chain links TRBV25-1 with TRBJ1-2; weak D call: TRBD1 (6 bases). The germline V gene encodes CDR1 MGHDK and CDR2 SYGVNS. This CDR3 spans 15 amino acids. Trimming shortened V by 4 bases and J by 0 bases, and 12 bases separated the two germline ends. The chain's CDR3 is CASSGSTGSNYGYTF. CDR3 sequence (DNA): TGTGCCAGCAGTGGTTCCACAGGGTCTAACTATGGCTACACCTTC.

The chain carries TRBV13 and TRBJ1-2; D might be TRBD1 (5 bases). The CDR3 covers 16 residues. The V end was cut by 1 base, the J end by 1 base, with 13 bases between. Germline V gives CDR1 PRHDT, CDR2 FYEKMQ (reference sequence). The CDR3 sequence is CASSLALTGLNYGYTF. CDR3 nucleotide sequence: TGTGCCAGCAGCTTAGCCCTGACGGGACTTAACTATGGCTACACCTTC.

V gene TRBV27 combines with J gene TRBJ2-2, with 7 bases aligning to TRBD2. Germline-derived CDR1 and CDR2 are MNHEY and SMNVEV (reference sequence). This CDR3 is built from 18 residues. J lost 0 bases, V lost 5 bases, and 12 bases had no gene match. The CDR3 DNA reads TGTGCCAGCAGTCTCTCAAGTCTAGCGGACGCGAACACCGGGGAGCTGTTTTTT. This translates into CASSLSSLADANTGELFF.

The chain carries TRBV5-8 and TRBJ1-3; 8 bases are shared with TRBD1. The length of the CDR3 is 15 residues. The V and J ends lost 4 bases and 2 bases, in that order; junction bases with no gene match: 5. Germline V gives CDR1 SGHTS, CDR2 YDEGEE. CDR3 residues: CASSTTTGAGNTIYF. For the CDR3, the DNA is TGTGCCAGCAGCACAACGACAGGGGCTGGAAACACCATATATTTT.

The CDR3 DNA reads TGTGCCAGCGCTCCTGGGACATACTACGAGCAGTACTTC. Translated, it gives CASAPGTYYEQYF. The rearrangement uses TRBV27 and TRBJ2-7, with a tentative D call TRBD1 (6 bases). Germline V gene sequence: CDR1 MNHEY, CDR2 SMNVEV (reference sequence). Trimming left V 8 bases short and J 3 bases short, with 14 bases between. The CDR3 is 13 amino acids.

This sequence joins TRBV27 and TRBJ2-7; the match to TRBD2 covers 7 bases. Per the germline V gene, CDR1 is MNHEY and CDR2 is SMNVEV (reference sequence). This CDR3 has 15 residues. The J segment lost 3 bases and the V segment lost 6 bases, leaving 11 bases of the junction unmatched. CDR3 bases: TGTGCCAGCAGCCCAACATGGGGGGGTTACTACGAGCAGTACTTC. Its translation: CASSPTWGGYYEQYF.

The chain carries TRBV27 and TRBJ2-2, with TRBD1 as a possible D gene (6 bases). Between the trimmed V and J ends, which lost 2 bases and 4 bases, there was a span of 14 bases. This CDR3 spans 16 amino acids. Germline values: CDR1 MNHEY, CDR2 SMNVEV (reference sequence). The DNA of the CDR3 is TGTGCCAGCAGTTTAGTGGGGGCGCGAGGCACCGGGGAGCTGTTTTTT. Translated: CASSLVGARGTGELFF.

This clone was seen a single time. The rearrangement links TRBV7-9 to TRBJ2-1; 10 bases agree with TRBD2. Germline V lookup: CDR1 SEHNR, CDR2 FQNEAQ (reference sequence). Trimming at V came to 3 bases and at J to 5 bases, leaving 4 bases not matched to a gene. The CDR3 covers 15 residues. The DNA for the CDR3 is TGTGCCAGCAGCTTTACTAGCGGGACCCACAATGAGCAGTTCTTC. This encodes CASSFTSGTHNEQFF.

This clone is a singleton in its sample. The chain combines TRBV11-1 with TRBJ2-3; D perhaps matches TRBD1 (5 bases). The length of the CDR3 is 15 residues. Trimming removed 2 bases from V and 3 bases from J, with 12 bases in between. Germline V gene lookup returns CDR1 SGHAT and CDR2 FQDESV (reference sequence). CDR3 DNA: TGTGCCAGCAGCTTAAACAGGTGGGGTACAGATACGCAGTATTTT. It translates to CASSLNRWGTDTQYF.

This chain links TRBV30 with TRBJ1-1; possible D gene TRBD1, 5 bases. CDR1 is GTSNPN, CDR2 SVGIG, per germline (reference sequence). The CDR3 sequence is 14 residues long. V lost 0 bases and J lost 4, with 12 bases in between. This CDR3 is CAWSVQGARTEAFF. In nucleotides, the CDR3 is TGTGCCTGGAGTGTACAAGGGGCACGCACTGAAGCTTTCTTT.

This clone was seen once. V is TRBV19 and J is TRBJ2-1; TRBD2 agrees at 11 bases. The germline V gene encodes CDR1 LNHDA and CDR2 SQIVND (reference sequence). J was trimmed by 6 bases and V by 7 bases; bases with no gene match: 8. The CDR3 covers 15 residues. CDR3 bases: TGTGCCAGTATCACTACTAGCGGGAGCCCCAATGAGCAGTTCTTC. Translating gives CASITTSGSPNEQFF. Using reference TRBV19 and TRBJ2-1 for the parts outside the CDR3, the full variable domain is DGGITQSPKYLFRKEGQNVTLSCEQNLNHDAMYWYRQDPGQGLRLIYYSQIVNDFQKGDIAEGYSVSREKKESFPLTVTSAQKNPTAFYLCASITTSGSPNEQFFGPGTRLTVL.

In DNA, the CDR3 is TGTGCCAGCAGCTTACTTGGCGGCAATGAGCAGTTCTTC. This codes for CASSLLGGNEQFF. The rearrangement joins TRBV11-2 to TRBJ2-1, with D uncertain. In germline, CDR1 is SGHAT, CDR2 FQNNGV. The CDR3 has 13 amino acids. V shed 2 bases and J shed 6 bases, with 8 bases lying between them.

The chain uses TRBV6-5 and TRBJ2-7; 9 bases map to TRBD2. The V gene's germline CDR1 is MNHEY and CDR2 SVGAGI. Trimming at V came to 7 bases and at J to 4 bases, leaving 11 bases not matched to a gene. This CDR3 region has 15 residues. DNA of the CDR3: TGTGCCAGCACCGACTTAGCGGGAGATCGGTACGAGCAGTACTTC. Protein product: CASTDLAGDRYEQYF.

The rearrangement uses TRBV11-2 and TRBJ2-7; tentatively, D is TRBD1 (5 bases). CDR3 length: 15 amino acids. Germline CDR1 and CDR2: SGHAT and FQNNGV. The V gene lost 1 base and the J gene lost 3 bases, with 13 bases spanning the gap. The CDR3 is CASSLATGGYYEQYF. CDR3 DNA: TGTGCCAGCAGCTTAGCTACAGGTGGTTACTACGAGCAGTACTTC.

The chain has TRBV11-3 and TRBJ1-1; 9 bases fit TRBD1. There are 13 residues in the CDR3. Germline V gives CDR1 SGHNT, CDR2 YENEEA. Trimming took 5 bases from V and 7 from J; bases not matched to a gene: 5. In DNA, the CDR3 is TGTGCCAGCAGCCTGAGACAGGGGGTTGAAGCTTTCTTT. Residues: CASSLRQGVEAFF.

The table lists this clone with a count of one. The chain recombines TRBV6-1 with TRBJ2-5; 7 nucleotides align to TRBD2. The CDR3 is 13 amino acids. Germline loops: CDR1 MNHNS, CDR2 SASEGT. V shed 6 bases and J 4 bases; nucleotides not matched to a gene: 5. Here the CDR3 DNA reads TGTGCCAGCAGGGGGGGGTCAGTAGAGACCCAGTACTTC. Its protein is CASRGGSVETQYF.

This chain links TRBV19 with TRBJ2-7; maybe TRBD1 (6 bases). The CDR3 sequence is 15 residues long. The germline V and J ends were trimmed by 2 bases and 0 bases, with 11 bases remaining between them. CDR1 and CDR2 (germline): LNHDA, SQIVND (reference sequence). CDR3 DNA sequence: TGTGCCAGTAGTATACGGGACACGAGCTCCTACGAGCAGTACTTC. The encoded protein is CASSIRDTSSYEQYF.

The CDR3 DNA sequence: TGTGCCAGCAGCCCCCAGGGGGTTCAGAGGCCCCAGCATTTT. Protein: CASSPQGVQRPQHF. The chain links TRBV7-2 to TRBJ1-5, with 7 bases that match TRBD1. CDR3 length: 14 residues. The ends lost 5 bases at V and 9 bases at J; junction bases unmatched: 10. Per the germline V gene, CDR1 is SGHTA and CDR2 is FQGNSA.

The J gene is TRBJ2-3, the V gene TRBV5-1; TRBD2 agrees at 7 bases. The CDR3 totals 16 residues. V trimming: 4 bases; J trimming: 1 base; junction bases outside the gene matches: 9. The V gene's germline CDR1 is SGHRS and CDR2 YFSETQ. CDR3 sequence (DNA): TGCGCCAGCAGCACTGAGGCCCTAGCGGGCACAGATACGCAGTATTTT. This translates into CASSTEALAGTDTQYF.

The gene calls are TRBV7-6 and TRBJ2-5, with unresolved D. CDR1 is SGHVS, CDR2 FNYEAQ, per germline. The CDR3 has 13 residues. V was trimmed by 1 base and J by 4 bases, leaving 7 bases between them. The CDR3 here is CASSLGGIETQYF. The CDR3 DNA is TGTGCCAGCAGCTTAGGCGGAATAGAGACCCAGTACTTC.

The rearrangement links TRBV7-2 to TRBJ2-7; D is perhaps TRBD2 (5 bases). The germline V gene encodes CDR1 SGHTA and CDR2 FQGNSA. The CDR3 has 14 residues. V gave up 10 bases and J gave up 5 bases, with 21 bases separating them. This CDR3 reads CATAREVAWDEQYF. In DNA, the CDR3 is TGTGCCACCGCCCGGGAAGTAGCCTGGGACGAGCAGTACTTC.

This rearrangement joins TRBV4-1 to TRBJ2-3; 10 nucleotides align to TRBD2. Unmatched junction bases numbered 13, after V lost 4 bases and J lost 3 bases. The CDR3 length is 18 residues. Germline loops: CDR1 MGHRA, CDR2 YSYEKL. Here the CDR3 reads CASSLSPGLAQKTDTQYF. The CDR3 DNA sequence: TGCGCCAGCAGCCTAAGCCCGGGACTAGCGCAAAAAACAGATACGCAGTATTTT.

This chain joins TRBV4-2 and TRBJ1-3, with D possibly TRBD1 on 6 matching bases. The CDR3 is 16 residues long. Germline CDR1 LGHNA, CDR2 YNFKEQ. The ends were cut back, 4 bases at V and 1 base at J, with 14 bases in the middle. Here the CDR3 DNA reads TGTGCCAGCAGCCCGAGGACAGATAGGTCTGGAAACACCATATATTTT. As protein: CASSPRTDRSGNTIYF.

The chain joins TRBV15 to TRBJ1-1, with D unclear. V was cut by 0 bases and J by 5 bases, with 13 bases left in between. The CDR3 spans 15 residues. CDR1 and CDR2 from the germline V gene are LNHNV and YYDKDF (reference sequence). The CDR3 loop reads CATSRESGPGTEAFF. As DNA, the CDR3 is TGTGCCACCAGCAGAGAGTCAGGACCGGGGACTGAAGCTTTCTTT.